Below, 7 T cell receptor beta chains from the same sample are listed, as sequenced in a study of blood T cells in healthy people across ages. A second PCR, run for roughly 7 to 11 cycles, used a sample-barcoded 5' primer plus a J-beta primer mix. TCRdb re-called the 5' RACE reads with MiXCR, one entry per CDR3 protein. The repertoire consists of roughly 1.5 million distinct CDR3 sequences, with 35% to 45% occurring once and the leading ten covering about 3.8%. The sample was blood. The receptors stem from a woman aged 18-29 years in good health.

The chain couples TRBV25-1 to TRBJ1-2; D remains ambiguous. CDR1 and CDR2 (germline): MGHDK, SYGVNS. V lost 4 bases to trimming and J lost 0 bases, with 3 bases between them. The CDR3 has 12 residues. This CDR3 reads CASSVPNYGYTF. In nucleotides, the CDR3 is TGTGCCAGCAGTGTTCCTAACTATGGCTACACCTTC.

The chain has TRBV11-2 and TRBJ2-7, with D perhaps matching TRBD1 (5 bases). The CDR3 runs 16 residues. The V gene lost 7 bases and the J gene lost 4 bases, with 23 bases spanning the gap. From germline, CDR1 is SGHAT and CDR2 FQNNGV. CDR3 sequence (DNA): TGTGCCAGCACCCTTTTCGGACAAATCTCGGCGTACGAGCAGTACTTC. This translates into CASTLFGQISAYEQYF.

The rearrangement uses TRBV18 and TRBJ1-4, with D possibly being TRBD1 (6 bases). Germline-derived CDR1 and CDR2 are KGHSH and LQKENI. The CDR3 length is 17 residues. V was cut by 0 bases and J by 3 bases, with 14 bases left in between. The CDR3: CASSPPGNRVPNEKLFF. The CDR3 DNA follows: TGTGCCAGCTCACCACCGGGGAACAGGGTGCCTAATGAAAAACTGTTTTTT.

V is TRBV20-1 and J is TRBJ2-5; D not resolved. Matching the DNA end better, TRBJ2-7 makes the J call doubtful. Germline CDR1 DFQATT, CDR2 SNEGSKA (reference sequence). The CDR3 consists of 12 residues. The CDR3 bases are TGCAGTTCTGCTCCGGCCAGCTACGAGCAGTACTTC. Translation: CSSAPASYEQYF.

This clonotype showed up many times. CDR3 residues: CSVEGSLGTDTQYF. The DNA for the CDR3 is TGCAGCGTTGAGGGGAGTTTGGGCACAGATACGCAGTATTTT. The V call is TRBV29-1, the J call TRBJ2-3, with a tentative D call TRBD2 (5 bases). The CDR3 consists of 14 residues. Germline loops: CDR1 SQVTM, CDR2 ANQGSEA. Trimming took 3 bases from V and 1 from J, leaving 11 bases between them.

The CDR3 sequence: CASSLKGADYGYTF. CDR3 coding DNA: TGTGCCAGCAGCTTGAAGGGGGCTGACTATGGCTACACCTTC. The chain combines TRBV5-6 with TRBJ1-2; 7 nucleotides align to TRBD1. Per the germline V gene, CDR1 is SGHDT and CDR2 is YYEEEE. The CDR3 totals 14 residues. Trimming cost V 1 base and J 3 bases; bases outside gene matches: 3.

The V call is TRBV10-3, the J call TRBJ1-3; D unresolved. The germline V and J ends were trimmed by 3 bases and 3 bases, with 15 bases remaining between them. CDR3 length: 16 amino acids. Germline-derived CDR1 and CDR2 are ENHRY and SYGVKD. As DNA, the CDR3 is TGTGCCATCAGTGAATCTAATGGGTTTTTTGGAAACACCATATATTTT. It specifies CAISESNGFFGNTIYF.